A selection of T cell receptor beta chains follows, all from one sample in a study of shared clonotypes between healthy human individuals. Using immunoSEQ multiplex PCR, the repertoire was profiled, and TCRdb retains in-frame clones only, with some absent. The sample contains about 770,000 clones, just under 75% of which appear only once. Sequences were obtained from memory CD4+ T cells sorted from blood. All receptors derive from a woman younger than 45 in good health. Both conserved end residues are part of each CDR3. D genes are given only for firm matches. Clone size appears in some rows only: once, few, many, or a class for an expanded clone.

D	size	V	J	DNA	CDR3
-	-	TRBV6-5	TRBJ2-7	TGTGCCAGCAGCTTACAGGGGAGGAAGTACGAGCAGTACTTC	CASSLQGRKYEQYF
TRBD1	-	TRBV11-3	TRBJ2-2	TGTGCCAGCAGCCACCCTAGGACAGGGGATTATTCCGGGGAGCTGTTTTTT	CASSHPRTGDYSGELFF
TRBD1	few	TRBV19	TRBJ1-2	TGTGCCAGTAAACCCGGACAGGGGTTCATCTATGGCTACACCTTC	CASKPGQGFIYGYTF
TRBD2	-	TRBV5-1	TRBJ2-2	TGCGCCAGCAGCTTCTTTAGCGGGTGGAACACCGGGGAGCTGTTTTTT	CASSFFSGWNTGELFF
-	-	TRBV19	TRBJ2-5	TGTGCCAGTAGAGGAGCGGGTGTCTTGGAGACCCAGTACTTC	CASRGAGVLETQYF
-	-	TRBV5-6	TRBJ2-7	TGTGCCAGCCGATTATCAGGGTACGAGCAGTACTTC	CASRLSGYEQYF
-	-	TRBV5-8	TRBJ2-1	TGTGCCAGCAGCTACACAGGGCGCTCCTACAATGAGCAGTTCTTC	CASSYTGRSYNEQFF
-	-	TRBV4-1	TRBJ1-1	TGCGCCAGCAGCCAATCGACGGTGAACACTGAAGCTTTCTTT	CASSQSTVNTEAFF
-	-	TRBV28	TRBJ1-1	TGTGCCAGCAGTTGGCAAGGGACGGGTTCCGATGAAGCTTTCTTT	CASSWQGTGSDEAFF
TRBD2	-	TRBV23-1	TRBJ2-7	TGCGCCAGCAGAGCGGGGACTAGCGGGAAGTACGAGCAGTACTTC	CASRAGTSGKYEQYF
-	-	TRBV2	TRBJ1-5	TGTGCCAGCAGTGAAGTGGACTTCAATCAGCCCCAGCATTTT	CASSEVDFNQPQHF
TRBD1	-	TRBV11-2	TRBJ1-6	TGTGCCAGCAGCTTAGGGGACAGGACTAATTCACCCCTCCACTTT	CASSLGDRTNSPLHF
TRBD1	-	TRBV28	TRBJ1-1	TGTGCCAGCAGGAGGACAGGGGGCGCAGGCACTGAAGCTTTCTTT	CASRRTGGAGTEAFF